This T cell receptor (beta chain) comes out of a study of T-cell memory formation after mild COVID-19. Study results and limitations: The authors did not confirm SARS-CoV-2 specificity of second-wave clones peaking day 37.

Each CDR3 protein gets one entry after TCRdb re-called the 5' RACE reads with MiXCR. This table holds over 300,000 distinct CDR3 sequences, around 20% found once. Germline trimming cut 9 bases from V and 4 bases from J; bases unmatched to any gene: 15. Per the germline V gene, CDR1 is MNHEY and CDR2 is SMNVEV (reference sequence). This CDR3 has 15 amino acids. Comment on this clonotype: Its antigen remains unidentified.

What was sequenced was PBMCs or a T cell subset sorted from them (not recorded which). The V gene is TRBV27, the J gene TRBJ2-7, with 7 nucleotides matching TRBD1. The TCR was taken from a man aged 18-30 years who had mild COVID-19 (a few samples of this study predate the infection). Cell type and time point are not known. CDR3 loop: CASQPWGDRDYEQYF. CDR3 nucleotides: TGTGCCAGTCAACCCTGGGGAGACAGGGATTACGAGCAGTACTTC.